This T cell receptor beta chain was identified during a study of cytomegalovirus exposure and HLA in healthy donors. Study-level points and caveats: Later analysis demonstrated an association between a missense DCLRE1C variant and TCR beta V- and J-gene trimming. A cluster of highly shared sequence variants was likely a sequencing artifact.

On this clone itself: Its antigen is not known.

From germline, CDR1 is LNHDA and CDR2 SQIVND (reference sequence). This CDR3 contains 13 residues. J lost 0 bases, V lost 9 bases, and 5 bases had no gene match. The PCR employed 60 Vbeta primers together with 13 Jbeta primers. Assay: immunoSEQ multiplex PCR; the TCRdb copy retains only in-frame clones and omits some. Its table records approximately 52,000 clones. This clonotype was sampled from a middle-aged man in good health and CMV-seropositive. The chain links TRBV19 to TRBJ2-7; TRBD1 matches at 7 bases. Sample: PBMCs. The CDR3 DNA sequence: TGTGCCAGCCAGGGGGATAGCTCCTACGAGCAGTACTTC. Translation: CASQGDSSYEQYF. The entire variable domain, with the rest obtained from reference TRBV19 and TRBJ2-7, is as follows: DGGITQSPKYLFRKEGQNVTLSCEQNLNHDAMYWYRQDPGQGLRLIYYSQIVNDFQKGDIAEGYSVSREKKESFPLTVTSAQKNPTAFYLCASQGDSSYEQYFGPGTRLTVT.